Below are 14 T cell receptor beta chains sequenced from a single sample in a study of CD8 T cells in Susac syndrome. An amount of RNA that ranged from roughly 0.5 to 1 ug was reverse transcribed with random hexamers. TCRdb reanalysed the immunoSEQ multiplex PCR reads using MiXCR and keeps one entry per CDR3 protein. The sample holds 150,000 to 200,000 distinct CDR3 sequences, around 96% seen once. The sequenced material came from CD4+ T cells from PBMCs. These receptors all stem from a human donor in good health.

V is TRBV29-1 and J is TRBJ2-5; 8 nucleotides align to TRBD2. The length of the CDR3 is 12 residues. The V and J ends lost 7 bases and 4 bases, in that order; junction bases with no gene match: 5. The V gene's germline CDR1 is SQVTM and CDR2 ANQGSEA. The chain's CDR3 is CSARGARETQYF. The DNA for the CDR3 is TGCAGCGCGCGGGGGGCCCGAGAGACCCAGTACTTC.

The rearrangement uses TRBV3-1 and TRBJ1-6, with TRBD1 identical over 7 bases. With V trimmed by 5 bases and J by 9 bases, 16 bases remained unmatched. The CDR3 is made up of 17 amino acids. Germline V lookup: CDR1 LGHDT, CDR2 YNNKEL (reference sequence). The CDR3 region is CASSYRMSGGSSSPLHF. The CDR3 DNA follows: TGTGCCAGCAGCTACCGTATGTCAGGGGGTTCTAGTTCACCCCTCCACTTT.

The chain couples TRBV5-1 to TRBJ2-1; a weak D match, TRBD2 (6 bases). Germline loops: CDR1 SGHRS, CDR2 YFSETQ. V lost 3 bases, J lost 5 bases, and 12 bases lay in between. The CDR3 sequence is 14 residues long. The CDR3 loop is CASSWGTQHNEQFF. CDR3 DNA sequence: TGCGCCAGCAGCTGGGGGACTCAACACAATGAGCAGTTCTTC.

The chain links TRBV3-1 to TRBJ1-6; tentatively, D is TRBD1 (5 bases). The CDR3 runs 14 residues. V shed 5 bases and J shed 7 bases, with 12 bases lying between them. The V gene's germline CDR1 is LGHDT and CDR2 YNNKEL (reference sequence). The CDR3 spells CASSKGTANSPLHF. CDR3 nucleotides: TGTGCCAGCAGCAAAGGGACTGCAAATTCACCCCTCCACTTT.

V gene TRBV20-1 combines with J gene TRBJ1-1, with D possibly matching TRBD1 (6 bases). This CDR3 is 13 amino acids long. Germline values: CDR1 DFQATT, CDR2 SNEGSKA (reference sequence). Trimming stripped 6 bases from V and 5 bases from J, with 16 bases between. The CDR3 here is CSASGGRWTEAFF. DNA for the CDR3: TGCAGTGCCAGCGGGGGGCGGTGGACTGAAGCTTTCTTT.

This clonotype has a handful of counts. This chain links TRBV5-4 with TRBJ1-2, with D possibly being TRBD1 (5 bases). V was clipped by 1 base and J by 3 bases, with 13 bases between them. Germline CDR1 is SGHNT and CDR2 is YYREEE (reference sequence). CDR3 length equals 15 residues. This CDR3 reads CASSLSSGRDYGYTF. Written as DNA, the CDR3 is TGTGCCAGCAGCTTGTCGTCAGGGCGGGACTATGGCTACACCTTC.

CDR3 sequence: CASSPTPGYSGPYNEQFF. CDR3 nucleotides: TGTGCCAGTAGTCCTACACCAGGCTACTCAGGGCCTTACAATGAGCAGTTCTTC. V gene TRBV19 combines with J gene TRBJ2-1; a possible D gene is TRBD1 (5 bases). V gave up 5 bases and J gave up 4 bases, with 24 bases separating them. The CDR3 spans 18 residues. CDR1 and CDR2 (germline): LNHDA, SQIVND (reference sequence).

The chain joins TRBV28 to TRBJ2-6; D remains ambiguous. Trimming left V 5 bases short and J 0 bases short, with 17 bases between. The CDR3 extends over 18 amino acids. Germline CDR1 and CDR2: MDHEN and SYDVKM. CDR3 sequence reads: CASSRTRTLFSGANVLTF. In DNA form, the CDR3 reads TGTGCCAGCAGTCGGACCAGGACCCTCTTCTCTGGGGCCAACGTCCTGACTTTC.

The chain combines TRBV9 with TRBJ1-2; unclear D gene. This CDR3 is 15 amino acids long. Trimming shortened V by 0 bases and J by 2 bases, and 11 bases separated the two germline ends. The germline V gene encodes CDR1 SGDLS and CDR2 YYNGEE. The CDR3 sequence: CASSVDPTRNYGYTF. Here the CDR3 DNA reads TGTGCCAGCAGCGTAGATCCCACAAGGAACTATGGCTACACCTTC.

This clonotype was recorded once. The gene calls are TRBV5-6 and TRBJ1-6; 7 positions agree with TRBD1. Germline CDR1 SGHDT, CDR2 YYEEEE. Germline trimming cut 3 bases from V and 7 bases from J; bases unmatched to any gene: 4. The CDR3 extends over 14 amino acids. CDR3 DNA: TGTGCCAGCAGCTACCGGGACAGCAATTCACCCCTCCACTTT. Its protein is CASSYRDSNSPLHF.

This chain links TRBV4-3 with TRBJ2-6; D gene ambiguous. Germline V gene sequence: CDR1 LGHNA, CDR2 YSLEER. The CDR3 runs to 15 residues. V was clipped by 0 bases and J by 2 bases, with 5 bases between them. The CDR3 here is CASSQDIPGANVLTF. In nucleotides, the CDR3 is TGCGCCAGCAGCCAAGATATCCCTGGGGCCAACGTCCTGACTTTC.

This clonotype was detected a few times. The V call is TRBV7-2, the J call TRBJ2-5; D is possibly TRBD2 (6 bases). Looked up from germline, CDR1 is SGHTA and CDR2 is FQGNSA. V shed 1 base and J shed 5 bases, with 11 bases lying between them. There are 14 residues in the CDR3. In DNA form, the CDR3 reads TGTGCCAGCAGCTTAGGAGGTAGCGGCGAGACCCAGTACTTC. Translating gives CASSLGGSGETQYF.

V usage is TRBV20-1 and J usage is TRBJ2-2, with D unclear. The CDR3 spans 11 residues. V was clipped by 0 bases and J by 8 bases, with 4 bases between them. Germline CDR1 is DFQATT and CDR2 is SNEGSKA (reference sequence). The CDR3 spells CSARDEGELFF. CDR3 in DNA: TGCAGTGCTAGAGATGAAGGGGAGCTGTTTTTT.

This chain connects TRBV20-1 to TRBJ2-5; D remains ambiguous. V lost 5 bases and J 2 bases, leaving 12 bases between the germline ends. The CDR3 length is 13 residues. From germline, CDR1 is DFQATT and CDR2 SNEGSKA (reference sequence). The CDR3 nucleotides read TGCAGTGCTTTCATGGACCGACAAGAGACCCAGTACTTC. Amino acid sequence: CSAFMDRQETQYF.